Here is one T cell receptor beta chain with its context. The source of the sample is a study of PD-L1 blockade in urothelial cancer. Assay: immunoSEQ multiplex PCR; the TCRdb copy retains only in-frame clones and omits some. The data hold approximately 36,000 clones, with about 80% observed a single time. The germline V gene encodes CDR1 MGHRA and CDR2 YSYEKL. V shed 3 bases and J 0 bases; nucleotides not matched to a gene: 5. This CDR3 is built from 15 residues. Regarding time point: peripheral blood 6 weeks after treatment start. This TCR derives from a man aged 35 to 55 with urothelial cancer. The sample was PBMCs, taken around atezolizumab (anti-PD-L1) treatment. The chain recombines TRBV4-1 with TRBJ2-7; TRBD1 matches 7 bases. The CDR3 DNA reads TGCGCCAGCAGCCAGGCCGACAGGGCCTCCTACGAGCAGTACTTC. Residues: CASSQADRASYEQYF.